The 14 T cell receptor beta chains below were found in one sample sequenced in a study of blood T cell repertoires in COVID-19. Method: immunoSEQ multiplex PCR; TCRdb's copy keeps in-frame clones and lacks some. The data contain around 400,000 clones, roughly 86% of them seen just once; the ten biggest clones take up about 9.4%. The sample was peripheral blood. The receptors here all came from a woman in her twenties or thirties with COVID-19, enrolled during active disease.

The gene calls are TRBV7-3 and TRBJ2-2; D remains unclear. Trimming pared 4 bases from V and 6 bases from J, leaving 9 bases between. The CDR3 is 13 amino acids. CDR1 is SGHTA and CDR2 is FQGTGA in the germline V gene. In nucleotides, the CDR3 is TGTGCCAGCAGCTCCGTCAGGCCCGGGGAGCTGTTTTTT. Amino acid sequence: CASSSVRPGELFF.

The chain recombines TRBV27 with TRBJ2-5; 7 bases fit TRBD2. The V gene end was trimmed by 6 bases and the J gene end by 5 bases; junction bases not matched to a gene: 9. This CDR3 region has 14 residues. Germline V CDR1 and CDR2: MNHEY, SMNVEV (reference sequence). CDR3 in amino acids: CASSLTSRWETQYF. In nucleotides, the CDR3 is TGTGCCAGCAGCCTGACTAGCCGCTGGGAGACCCAGTACTTC.

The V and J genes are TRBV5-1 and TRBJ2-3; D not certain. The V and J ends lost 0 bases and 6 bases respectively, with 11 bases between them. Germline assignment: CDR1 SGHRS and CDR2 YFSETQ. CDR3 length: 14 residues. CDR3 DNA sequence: TGCGCCAGCAGCTTGGCCCTTTTGCGGGATACGCAGTATTTT. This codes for CASSLALLRDTQYF.

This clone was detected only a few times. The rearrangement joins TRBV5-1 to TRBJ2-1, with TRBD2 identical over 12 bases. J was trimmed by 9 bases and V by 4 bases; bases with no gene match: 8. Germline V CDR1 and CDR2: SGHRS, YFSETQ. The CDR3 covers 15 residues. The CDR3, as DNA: TGCGCCAGCAGCCCGCTAGCGGGAGGGGCGGGTGAGCAGTTCTTC. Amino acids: CASSPLAGGAGEQFF.

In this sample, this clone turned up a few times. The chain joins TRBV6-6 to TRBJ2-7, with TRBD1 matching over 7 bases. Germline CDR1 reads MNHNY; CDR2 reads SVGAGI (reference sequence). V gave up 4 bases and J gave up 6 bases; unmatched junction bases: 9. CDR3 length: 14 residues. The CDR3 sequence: CASSSTGTAAEQYF. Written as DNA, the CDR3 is TGTGCCAGCAGTTCGACCGGGACAGCGGCCGAGCAGTACTTC.

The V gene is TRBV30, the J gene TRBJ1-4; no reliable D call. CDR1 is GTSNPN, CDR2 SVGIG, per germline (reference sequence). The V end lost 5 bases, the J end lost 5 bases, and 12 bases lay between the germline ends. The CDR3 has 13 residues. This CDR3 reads CAWSAGMNEKLFF. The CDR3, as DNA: TGTGCCTGGTCCGCGGGAATGAATGAAAAACTGTTTTTT.

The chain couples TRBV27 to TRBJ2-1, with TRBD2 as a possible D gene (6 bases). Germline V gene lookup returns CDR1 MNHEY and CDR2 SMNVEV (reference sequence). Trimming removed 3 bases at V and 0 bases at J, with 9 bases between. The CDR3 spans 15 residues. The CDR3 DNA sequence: TGTGCCAGCAGTTTGGACTACAGCTCCTACAATGAGCAGTTCTTC. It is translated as CASSLDYSSYNEQFF.

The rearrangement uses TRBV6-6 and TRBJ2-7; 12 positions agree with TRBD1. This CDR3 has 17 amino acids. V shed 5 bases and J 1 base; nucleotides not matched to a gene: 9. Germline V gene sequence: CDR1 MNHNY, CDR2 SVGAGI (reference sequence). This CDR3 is CASSRPGTGGASYEQYF. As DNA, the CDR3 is TGTGCCAGCAGTCGTCCCGGGACAGGGGGCGCATCCTACGAGCAGTACTTC.

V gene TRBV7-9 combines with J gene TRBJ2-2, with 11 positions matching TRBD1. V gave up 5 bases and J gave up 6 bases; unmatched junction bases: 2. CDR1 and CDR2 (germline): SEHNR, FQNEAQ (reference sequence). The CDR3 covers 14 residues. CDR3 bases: TGTGCCAGCAGCATGGGACAGGGGGCCGGGGAGCTGTTTTTT. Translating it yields CASSMGQGAGELFF.

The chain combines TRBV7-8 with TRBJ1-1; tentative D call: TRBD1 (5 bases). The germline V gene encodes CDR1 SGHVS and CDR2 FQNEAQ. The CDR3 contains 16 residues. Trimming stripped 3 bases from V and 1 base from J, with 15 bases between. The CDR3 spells CASSFPRFGGNTEAFF. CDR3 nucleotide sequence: TGTGCCAGCAGCTTTCCCCGATTCGGGGGGAACACTGAAGCTTTCTTT.

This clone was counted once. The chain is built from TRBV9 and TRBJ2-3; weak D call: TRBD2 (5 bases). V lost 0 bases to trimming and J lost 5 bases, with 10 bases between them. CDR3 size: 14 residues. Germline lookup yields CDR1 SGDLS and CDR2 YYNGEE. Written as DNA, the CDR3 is TGTGCCAGCAGCGTAGGTGTAGGGAGAGATACGCAGTATTTT. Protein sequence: CASSVGVGRDTQYF.

The CDR3 DNA follows: TGTGCCATCAGTGAACAGGGGGAGGCCTACGAGCAGTACTTC. This codes for CAISEQGEAYEQYF. The gene calls are TRBV10-3 and TRBJ2-7, with TRBD1 identical over 8 bases. The ends lost 3 bases at V and 2 bases at J; junction bases unmatched: 3. Looked up from germline, CDR1 is ENHRY and CDR2 is SYGVKD. There are 14 residues in the CDR3.

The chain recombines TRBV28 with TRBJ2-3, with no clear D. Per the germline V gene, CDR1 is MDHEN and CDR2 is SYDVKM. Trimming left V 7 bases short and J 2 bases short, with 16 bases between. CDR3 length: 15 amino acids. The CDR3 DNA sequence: TGTGCCAGCAATACCTGGCGGAAGAACACAGATACGCAGTATTTT. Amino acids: CASNTWRKNTDTQYF.

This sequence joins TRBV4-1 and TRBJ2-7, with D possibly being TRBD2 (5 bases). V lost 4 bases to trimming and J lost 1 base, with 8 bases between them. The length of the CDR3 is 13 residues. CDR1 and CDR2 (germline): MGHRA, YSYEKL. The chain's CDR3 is CASSRGLSYEQYF. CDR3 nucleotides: TGCGCCAGCAGCCGCGGACTGTCCTACGAGCAGTACTTC.